Listed here are 21 T cell receptor beta chains from one sample, sequenced in a study of blood T cells in healthy people across ages. The authors ran a second PCR of roughly 6 to 12 cycles using a sample-barcoded 5' primer and a J-beta primer mix. TCRdb fed the 5' RACE reads into MiXCR, producing one record per CDR3 protein. The sample contains 700,000 to 850,000 distinct CDR3 sequences, 35% to 40% of which appear only once. The sequenced material came from blood. These receptor sequences come from a man aged 18 to 29 in good health.

This clonotype was recorded at least ten times. This chain uses TRBV6-5 with TRBJ1-2; 9 bases match TRBD1. V lost 6 bases, J lost 4 bases, and 3 bases stayed unmatched. This CDR3 comprises 13 residues. Germline V CDR1 and CDR2: MNHEY, SVGAGI. Here the CDR3 reads CASRGTGSYGYTF. In nucleotides, the CDR3 is TGTGCCAGCAGGGGGACAGGGAGCTATGGCTACACCTTC.

This clonotype was observed many times. This chain links TRBV12-3 or TRBV12-4 with TRBJ1-4; D might be TRBD1 (6 bases). V lost 0 bases and J 5 bases, leaving 10 bases between the germline ends. The CDR3 sequence is 15 residues long. The DNA for the CDR3 is TGTGCCAGCAGTTTAGCAGGGACACTGAATGAAAAACTGTTTTTT. Amino acids: CASSLAGTLNEKLFF.

CDR3 DNA: TGCGCCAGCAGCCACAGACAGATCAATGAGCAGTTCTTC. Translated, it gives CASSHRQINEQFF. The chain combines TRBV4-1 with TRBJ2-1; weak D call: TRBD1 (5 bases). The CDR3 sequence is 13 residues long. CDR1 is MGHRA, CDR2 YSYEKL, per germline. Trimming cost V 3 bases and J 6 bases, with 9 bases left between them.

Comment on this clonotype: This may be a read error, as it is one base from a much larger clone. The chain has TRBV10-3 and TRBJ2-3; D is perhaps TRBD2 (6 bases). CDR3 length: 14 residues. Per the germline V gene, CDR1 is ENHRY and CDR2 is SYGVKD. This CDR3 is CVISGGLPTDTQYF. CDR3 DNA sequence: TGTGTCATCAGTGGAGGGTTACCCACAGATACGCAGTATTTT.

The gene calls are TRBV4-1 and TRBJ2-1; possibly TRBD2 for D (6 bases). CDR3 length: 16 amino acids. Trimming removed 0 bases from V and 6 bases from J, with 15 bases in between. The germline CDR1 and CDR2 sequences are MGHRA and YSYEKL. This CDR3 is CASSQDVSGLGNEQFF. Written as DNA, the CDR3 is TGCGCCAGCAGCCAAGATGTTAGCGGTCTTGGCAATGAGCAGTTCTTC.

The gene calls are TRBV19 and TRBJ1-1; D is unclear. Germline V gives CDR1 LNHDA, CDR2 SQIVND (reference sequence). There are 13 residues in the CDR3. Trimming took off 5 bases at V and 4 bases at J, with 11 bases between the two ends. The CDR3 nucleotides are TGTGCCAGTAGTCCCCGACCGGGCACTGAAGCTTTCTTT. This translates into CASSPRPGTEAFF.

The V and J genes are TRBV9 and TRBJ2-6; no clear D. Germline values: CDR1 SGDLS, CDR2 YYNGEE. V shed 1 base and J shed 4 bases, with 12 bases lying between them. The CDR3 length is 16 residues. Here the CDR3 reads CASSVTTQDGANVLTF. For the CDR3, the DNA is TGTGCCAGCAGCGTAACGACCCAGGACGGGGCCAACGTCCTGACTTTC.

Note on this clonotype: This clone may be a read error of a much larger clone one base away. The chain is built from TRBV12-3 or TRBV12-4 and TRBJ1-2, with D possibly TRBD1 on 6 matching bases. The CDR3 contains 14 residues. The CDR3 nucleotides are TGTGCCAGCAGTTTAGCGCCCAGGGGAGATGGCTGCACCTTC. It translates to CASSLAPRGDGCTF.

This clonotype has only one observation. This rearrangement joins TRBV15 to TRBJ2-1; no firm D call. The germline V and J ends were trimmed by 0 bases and 8 bases, with 14 bases remaining between them. Per the germline V gene, CDR1 is LNHNV and CDR2 is YYDKDF (reference sequence). This CDR3 has 15 amino acids. The CDR3 sequence is CATSRDKTLAHEQFF. As DNA, the CDR3 is TGTGCCACCAGCAGAGATAAGACCCTGGCCCATGAGCAGTTCTTC.

This sequence joins TRBV4-3 and TRBJ2-5, with a weak D call TRBD2 (6 bases). Per the germline V gene, CDR1 is LGHNA and CDR2 is YSLEER. The length of the CDR3 is 18 residues. V dropped 0 bases and J dropped 1 base, with 18 bases sitting between them. CDR3 region: CASSQDISGGLLQETQYF. CDR3 nucleotides: TGCGCCAGCAGCCAAGATATTTCTGGAGGACTACTCCAAGAGACCCAGTACTTC.

This clonotype was recorded many times. V usage is TRBV20-1 and J usage is TRBJ2-3; TRBD2 matches 8 bases. The germline V gene encodes CDR1 DFQATT and CDR2 SNEGSKA (reference sequence). The V gene end was trimmed by 3 bases and the J gene end by 1 base; junction bases not matched to a gene: 0. This CDR3 comprises 13 residues. The CDR3 DNA is TGCAGTGCTAGCGGGGGGGGCACAGATACGCAGTATTTT. This codes for CSASGGGTDTQYF.

There are a few counts of this clonotype. The chain has TRBV14 and TRBJ2-1; 9 bases map to TRBD2. Germline V CDR1 and CDR2: SGHDN, FVKESK. The CDR3 runs to 16 residues. The junction had 4 bases not matched to a gene; V was cut back by 4 bases and J by 0 bases. The CDR3 loop is CASSLLSGGSYNEQFF. Written as DNA, the CDR3 is TGTGCCAGCAGCCTCCTTAGCGGGGGCTCCTACAATGAGCAGTTCTTC.

This clonotype came up a few times. The junction and the germline gene differ at one end; a read error may be behind it. This chain links TRBV7-2 with TRBJ2-1; possibly TRBD1 for D (7 bases). The CDR3 is 12 residues long. In germline, CDR1 is SGHTA, CDR2 FQGNSA. The CDR3: CASSLAQGRWFF. DNA of the CDR3: TGCGCCAGCAGCTTAGCACAGGGGAGGTGGTTCTTC.

The genes are TRBV7-9 and TRBJ2-3; D gene unclear. V lost 11 bases and J lost 1, with 1 base in between. Germline V CDR1 and CDR2: SEHNR, FQNEAQ (reference sequence). The CDR3 spans 9 residues. The CDR3, as DNA: TGTGCCGGCACAGATACGCAGTATTTT. As protein: CAGTDTQYF.

This clonotype was picked up a small number of times. V and J are TRBV7-9 and TRBJ2-1; no reliable D call. The CDR3 is made up of 12 amino acids. CDR1 and CDR2 from the germline V gene are SEHNR and FQNEAQ (reference sequence). V was shortened by 7 bases and J by 10 bases, with 14 bases between the two germline ends. CDR3 region: CASTAPSGEQFF. DNA for the CDR3: TGTGCCAGCACCGCCCCATCAGGAGAGCAGTTCTTC.

To note about this clonotype: A much larger clone lies one base from this, so it may be a read error. The chain uses TRBV5-5 and TRBJ2-1; D could derive from TRBD1 or TRBD2 (6 bases each). V was cut by 3 bases and J by 7 bases, with 17 bases left in between. Germline lookup yields CDR1 SGHKS and CDR2 YYEKEE (reference sequence). This CDR3 is 15 amino acids long. CDR3 nucleotide sequence: TGTGCCAGCAGCTGGGATATGGGGGGCTGGAATGAGCAGTTCTTC. Encoded protein: CASSWDMGGWNEQFF.

V gene TRBV20-1 combines with J gene TRBJ2-1; D is perhaps TRBD1 (5 bases). Germline assignment: CDR1 DFQATT and CDR2 SNEGSKA (reference sequence). V lost 0 bases and J lost 2, with 8 bases in between. The CDR3 has 14 residues. The CDR3 DNA follows: TGCAGTGCTAGAGATCAAGGGGCCTACAATGAGCAGTTCTTC. This encodes CSARDQGAYNEQFF.

About this clonotype: This may come from a read error, since a much larger clone is one base off. The DNA for the CDR3 is TGTGCCAGCAGCACCCCAAGGGGCGGCTCCTACAATGAGCAGTACTTC. It encodes CASSTPRGGSYNEQYF. The chain recombines TRBV5-4 with TRBJ2-7; D is perhaps TRBD1 (5 bases). With 4 bases removed from V and 7 bases from J, the gap between germline ends came to 24 bases. Germline CDR1 and CDR2: SGHNT and YYREEE (reference sequence). CDR3 size: 16 residues.

In the case of this clonotype: A read error may be the cause here, since a much bigger clone is one base away. V usage is TRBV15 and J usage is TRBJ2-3; D is ambiguous. CDR3 length: 15 residues. Germline V gene sequence: CDR1 LNHNV, CDR2 YYDKDF (reference sequence). This CDR3 is CATNRALVSTDTQYF. CDR3 sequence (DNA): TGTGCCACCAACAGAGCCTTGGTCAGCACAGATACGCAGTATTTT.

The chain couples TRBV7-3 to TRBJ2-3; D perhaps matches TRBD1 (5 bases). Germline assignment: CDR1 SGHTA and CDR2 FQGTGA. The CDR3 is 16 amino acids. The germline V and J ends were trimmed by 2 bases and 1 base, with 13 bases remaining between them. The CDR3 DNA reads as TGTGCCAGCAGCTTAGAAATATCGACAGGCACAGATACGCAGTATTTT. Translation: CASSLEISTGTDTQYF.

This clonotype was seen at least ten times. The rearrangement uses TRBV29-1 and TRBJ2-1, with D possibly being TRBD1 (6 bases). Germline lookup yields CDR1 SQVTM and CDR2 ANQGSEA. Trimming removed 1 base from V and 6 bases from J, with 16 bases in between. CDR3 length equals 15 residues. Here the CDR3 reads CSVEGSRVGGNEQFF. The CDR3 bases are TGCAGCGTTGAAGGTTCAAGGGTAGGGGGCAATGAGCAGTTCTTC.